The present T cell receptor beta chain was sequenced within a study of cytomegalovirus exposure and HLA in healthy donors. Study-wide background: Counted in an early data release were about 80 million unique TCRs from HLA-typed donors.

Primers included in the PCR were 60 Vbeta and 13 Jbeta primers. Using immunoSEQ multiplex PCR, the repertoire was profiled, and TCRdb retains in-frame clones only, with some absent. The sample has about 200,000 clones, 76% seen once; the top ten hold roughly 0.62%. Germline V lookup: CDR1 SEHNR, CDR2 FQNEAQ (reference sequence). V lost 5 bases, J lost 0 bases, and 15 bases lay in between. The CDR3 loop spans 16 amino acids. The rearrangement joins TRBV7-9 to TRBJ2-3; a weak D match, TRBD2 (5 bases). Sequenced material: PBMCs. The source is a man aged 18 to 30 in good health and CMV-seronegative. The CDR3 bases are TGTGCCAGCAGCACCCTCGAGCGGTATAGCACAGATACGCAGTATTTT. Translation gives CASSTLERYSTDTQYF.